This passage covers 10 T cell receptor beta chains from one sample sequenced in a study of molecular identifiers for immune sequencing clone quantification. Via MiXCR, TCRdb re-called the PCR reads, giving one row per CDR3 protein. The profile shows hundreds of thousands of distinct CDR3 sequences, about 20% of them singletons. Sequenced sample: naive CD8+ T cells from blood, with Jurkat cell RNA spiked in. Subset reported: FACS-sorted CD8+CD4-CCR7+CD45RA+ naive T cells. All receptors come from a human donor in good health. Some libraries in this study had Jurkat cell RNA spiked in.

This clonotype was counted ten times or more. The chain joins TRBV9 to TRBJ1-6, with D uncertain. Germline V lookup: CDR1 SGDLS, CDR2 YYNGEE. The CDR3 covers 13 residues. V was cut by 5 bases and J by 12 bases, with 15 bases left in between. CDR3 residues: CASSDSSVGPLHF. The CDR3 nucleotides are TGTGCCAGCAGTGATTCGTCGGTGGGACCCCTCCACTTT.

For this clonotype: A much larger clone is a single base away; this may be a read error. The J gene is TRBJ1-1, the V gene TRBV7-2; possible D gene TRBD1, 5 bases. V dropped 6 bases and J dropped 0 bases, with 23 bases sitting between them. Germline lookup yields CDR1 SGHTA and CDR2 FQGNSA. The CDR3 has 18 residues. The CDR3 protein is CASSRRRDFTFMNTEAFF. Written as DNA, the CDR3 is TGTGCCAGCAGTCGTAGACGGGACTTTACATTCATGAACACTGAAGCTTTCTTT.

This chain links TRBV2 with TRBJ2-7; the D gene is possibly TRBD1 (6 bases). From germline, CDR1 is SNHLY and CDR2 FYNNEI. Trimming stripped 8 bases from V and 7 bases from J, with 18 bases between. The CDR3 runs to 13 residues. The CDR3 here is CASWGLALGEQYF. CDR3 nucleotides: TGTGCCAGCTGGGGGCTCGCCCTTGGGGAGCAGTACTTC.

This clonotype was recorded at least ten times. The genes are TRBV21-1 and TRBJ1-1; TRBD1, the table's D call, lacks a check against the DNA. TRBV21-1 is reported as a pseudogene. This CDR3 is 16 amino acids long. Written as DNA, the CDR3 is TGTGCCAGCAGCAAAGTTCCTGGACAGAGGAACACTGAAGCTTTCTTT. It specifies CASSKVPGQRNTEAFF.

This clonotype has ten or more counts. In nucleotides, the CDR3 is TGTGCCAGCAGCCCCCTGTGGGCGGGGGAAGGCTACACCTTC. This gives the protein CASSPLWAGEGYTF. This chain connects TRBV6-5 to TRBJ1-2; D perhaps matches TRBD1 (5 bases). This CDR3 spans 14 amino acids. Germline V gene data show CDR1 as MNHEY and CDR2 as SVGAGI. V dropped 6 bases and J dropped 8 bases, with 19 bases sitting between them.

This clonotype was observed at least ten times. J is TRBJ2-5 and V is TRBV4-1, with D tentatively TRBD1 or TRBD2 (5 bases each). The germline V gene encodes CDR1 MGHRA and CDR2 YSYEKL. V was pared by 4 bases and J by 3 bases, with 12 bases between. The CDR3 runs 14 residues. The CDR3 coding sequence is TGCGCCAGCAGCCCGGGACGTAATGAAGAGACCCAGTACTTC. This codes for CASSPGRNEETQYF.

Of note for this clonotype: Just one base apart from a much larger clone, this may be a read error. The V and J genes are TRBV9 and TRBJ1-1; the D gene is possibly TRBD1 (5 bases). CDR3 length: 15 amino acids. The germline CDR1 and CDR2 sequences are SGDLS and YYNGEE. The CDR3 protein is CARSVGVGGNTEAFF. CDR3 in DNA: TGTGCCAGGAGCGTAGGGGTTGGGGGGAACACTGAAGCTTTCTTT.

CDR3 nucleotide sequence: TGTGCCAGTAGTACGATACTCACAGCGAACACTGAAGCTTTCTTT. Translation gives CASSTILTANTEAFF. V usage is TRBV19 and J usage is TRBJ1-1; D is uncertain. Germline CDR1 is LNHDA and CDR2 is SQIVND (reference sequence). The ends were cut back, 4 bases at V and 1 base at J, with 13 bases in the middle. This CDR3 spans 15 amino acids.

This clonotype was found a few times. Just one base apart from a much larger clone, this may be a read error. In DNA, the CDR3 is TGTGCCGGCAGCTTATGGGGGTCGGGGGGAGAAGCCTACGAGCAGTACTTC. This codes for CAGSLWGSGGEAYEQYF. This rearrangement joins TRBV13 to TRBJ2-7; 7 bases map to TRBD2. The CDR3 is 17 residues long. CDR1 PRHDT and CDR2 FYEKMQ come from the germline V gene (reference sequence).

As regards this clonotype: This clone may be a read error of a much larger clone one base away. V usage is TRBV24-1 and J usage is TRBJ2-1; D tentatively reads TRBD1 or TRBD2 (6 bases each). Looked up from germline, CDR1 is KGHDR and CDR2 is SFDVKD. The CDR3 length is 14 residues. V lost 9 bases, J lost 5 bases, and 16 bases lay in between. CDR3 region: CATAGGTTHNEQFF. Here the CDR3 DNA reads TGTGCCACCGCCGGCGGGACAACCCACAATGAGCAGTTCTTC.